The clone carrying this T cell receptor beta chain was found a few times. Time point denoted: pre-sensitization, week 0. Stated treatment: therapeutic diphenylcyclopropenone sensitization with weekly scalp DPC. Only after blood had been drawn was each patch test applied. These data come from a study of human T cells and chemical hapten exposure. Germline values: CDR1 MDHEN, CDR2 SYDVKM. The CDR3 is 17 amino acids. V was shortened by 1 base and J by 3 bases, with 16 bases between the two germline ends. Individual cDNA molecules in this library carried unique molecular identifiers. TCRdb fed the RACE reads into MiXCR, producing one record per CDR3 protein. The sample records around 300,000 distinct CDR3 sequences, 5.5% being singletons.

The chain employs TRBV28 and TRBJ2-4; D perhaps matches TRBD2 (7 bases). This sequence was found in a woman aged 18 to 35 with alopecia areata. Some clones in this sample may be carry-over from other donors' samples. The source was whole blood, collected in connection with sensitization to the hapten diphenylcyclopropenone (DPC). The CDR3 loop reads CASSLSGGAIFKNIQYF. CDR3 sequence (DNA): TGTGCCAGCAGTTTATCTGGGGGGGCCATATTCAAAAACATTCAGTACTTC.